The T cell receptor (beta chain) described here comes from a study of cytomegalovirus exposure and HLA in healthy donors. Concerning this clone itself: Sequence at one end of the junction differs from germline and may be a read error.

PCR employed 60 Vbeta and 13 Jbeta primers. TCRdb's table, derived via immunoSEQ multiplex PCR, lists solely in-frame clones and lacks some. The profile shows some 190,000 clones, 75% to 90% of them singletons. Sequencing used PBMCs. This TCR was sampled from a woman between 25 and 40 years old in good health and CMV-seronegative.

The CDR3 DNA sequence: TGTGCCTGCAGTGAAGCGGGGACAGGGGACTATGGCTACACCTTC. It codes for CACSEAGTGDYGYTF. The chain has TRBV6-1 and TRBJ1-2, with 10 positions matching TRBD1. This CDR3 has 15 amino acids. The germline V gene encodes CDR1 MNHNS and CDR2 SASEGT.